This TCR beta chain was captured by sequencing in a study of early T cells in non-severe SARS-CoV-2 infection. Study-wide background: The sequenced material was bulk RNA from unsorted whole blood, and its chains were unpaired. Study-wide results and caveats: VDJdb matching, biased toward anti-spike CD8 responses, missed private and CD4 specificities.

This clonotype was observed a few times. Its specificity is not known. The V and J ends lost 8 bases and 5 bases, in that order; junction bases with no gene match: 1. The CDR3 consists of 11 residues. Attachment of unique molecular identifiers to individual cDNA molecules was performed. From the 5' RACE reads, TCRdb called clonotypes with MiXCR, one entry per CDR3 protein. This table holds approximately 97,000 distinct CDR3 sequences, around 13% found once. The TCR was taken from an adult who was a healthcare worker with PCR-confirmed SARS-CoV-2 infection or an uninfected control (not recorded which). V gene TRBV12-3 or TRBV12-4 combines with J gene TRBJ2-3; 7 nucleotides agree with TRBD2. Source material: whole blood. The CDR3 spells CASWGGDTQYF. Here the CDR3 DNA reads TGTGCCAGCTGGGGGGGAGATACGCAGTATTTT.